One sample yielded the 23 T cell receptor beta chains listed below, sequenced in a study of T cell changes during pregnancy in multiple sclerosis. This table comes from immunoSEQ multiplex PCR, and its TCRdb copy is limited to in-frame clones, with some not included. The top ten clones hold about 0.95% of a sample with 75,000 to 95,000 clones, less than 95% of them seen once. The material sequenced was peripheral blood, taken before pregnancy. The receptors were sampled from a female donor with multiple sclerosis, enrolled in a pregnancy study.

This clone was observed once. The rearrangement links TRBV11-1 to TRBJ2-1; D is perhaps TRBD1 (7 bases). From germline, CDR1 is SGHAT and CDR2 FQDESV (reference sequence). This CDR3 contains 15 residues. The ends were cut back, 1 base at V and 4 bases at J, with 11 bases in the middle. The CDR3 coding sequence is TGTGCCAGCAGCTTAGGGGGGGACAGATACAATGAGCAGTTCTTC. It encodes CASSLGGDRYNEQFF.

J is TRBJ2-1 and V is TRBV6-1, with 7 bases aligning to TRBD1. This CDR3 contains 16 residues. CDR1 is MNHNS and CDR2 is SASEGT in the germline V gene. The V and J ends lost 4 bases and 7 bases, in that order; junction bases with no gene match: 13. CDR3 DNA: TGTGCCAGCAGTGTTCTTAGGAGACAGGGCCTTAATGAGCAGTTCTTC. Translating gives CASSVLRRQGLNEQFF.

J is TRBJ2-1 and V is TRBV19; 13 bases align to TRBD2. The germline gives CDR1 LNHDA, CDR2 SQIVND (reference sequence). J lost 9 bases, V lost 6 bases, and 11 bases had no gene match. The CDR3 has 16 residues. The CDR3 nucleotides read TGTGCCAGTAGCCACCGGACTAGCGGGAGCGGGGGTGAGCAGTTCTTC. Its protein is CASSHRTSGSGGEQFF.

The CDR3 DNA sequence: TGTGCCAGCAGCTTAGGGGGGGGGCAGGACACTGAAGCTTTCTTT. Its translation is CASSLGGGQDTEAFF. The chain couples TRBV7-6 to TRBJ1-1; possibly TRBD1 for D (6 bases). The ends were cut back, 1 base at V and 3 bases at J, with 12 bases in the middle. The CDR3 has 15 amino acids. The germline V gene encodes CDR1 SGHVS and CDR2 FNYEAQ.

This clone qualifies as medium-sized (0.01 to 0.1%). The rearrangement uses TRBV7-3 and TRBJ1-6; a weak D match, TRBD1 (6 bases). Between the trimmed V and J ends, which lost 2 bases and 9 bases, there was a span of 14 bases. The CDR3 loop spans 15 amino acids. The germline V gene has CDR1 SGHTA and CDR2 FQGTGA. CDR3: CASSLFSGVASPLHF. The CDR3 DNA is TGTGCCAGCAGCTTATTTTCAGGGGTAGCTTCACCCCTCCACTTT. Together with reference TRBV7-3 and TRBJ1-6, the CDR3 gives the full variable domain: GAGVSQTPSNKVTEKGKYVELRCDPISGHTALYWYRQSLGQGPEFLIYFQGTGAADDSGLPNDRFFAVRPEGSVSTLKIQRTERGDSAVYLCASSLFSGVASPLHFGNGTRLTVT.

About this clone: Relative to the germline gene, one junction end is altered; a read error may explain this. The V and J genes are TRBV7-9 and TRBJ2-7; tentative D call: TRBD2 (5 bases). Germline-derived CDR1 and CDR2 are SEHNR and FQNEAQ (reference sequence). CDR3 length: 12 residues. CDR3 sequence: CASSLAAGRPHF. The CDR3 bases are TGTGCCAGCAGCTTGGCCGCGGGTCGTCCGCACTTC. Using reference TRBV7-9 and TRBJ2-7 for the parts outside the CDR3, the full variable domain is DTGVSQNPRHKITKRGQNVTFRCDPISEHNRLYWYRQTLGQGPEFLTYFQNEAQLEKSRLLSDRFSAERPKGSFSTLEIQRTEQGDSAMYLCASSLAAGRPHFGPGTRLTVT.

The V gene is TRBV11-2, the J gene TRBJ2-1; TRBD2 aligns across 8 bases. The CDR3 has 18 amino acids. Germline assignment: CDR1 SGHAT and CDR2 FQNNGV. The V segment lost 3 bases and the J segment 0 bases; nucleotides outside the gene matches: 10. The CDR3 protein is CASSLVSGGGGSYNEQFF. CDR3 DNA: TGTGCCAGCAGCTTGGTAAGCGGGGGAGGGGGCTCCTACAATGAGCAGTTCTTC. Complete variable domain (other parts from reference TRBV11-2 and TRBJ2-1): EAGVAQSPRYKIIEKRQSVAFWCNPISGHATLYWYQQILGQGPKLLIQFQNNGVVDDSQLPKDRFSAERLKGVDSTLKIQPAKLEDSAVYLCASSLVSGGGGSYNEQFFGPGTRLTVL.

V usage is TRBV2 and J usage is TRBJ1-6, with D possibly matching TRBD1 (6 bases). V lost 7 bases to trimming and J lost 5 bases, with 15 bases between them. Germline V gene sequence: CDR1 SNHLY, CDR2 FYNNEI. This CDR3 is built from 15 residues. CDR3 amino acids: CASILQQGHNSPLHF. The DNA of the CDR3 is TGTGCCAGCATCCTCCAACAGGGCCATAATTCACCCCTCCACTTT.

The rearrangement joins TRBV29-1 to TRBJ2-1; 12 nucleotides agree with TRBD2. J lost 7 bases, V lost 7 bases, and 5 bases had no gene match. The germline CDR1 and CDR2 sequences are SQVTM and ANQGSEA. This CDR3 contains 13 residues. The CDR3 nucleotides read TGCAGCGGGGAGCTAGCGGGGGGGAATGAGCAGTTCTTC. It yields the protein CSGELAGGNEQFF.

The chain has TRBV2 and TRBJ1-6; 7 nucleotides line up with TRBD1. This CDR3 is 17 amino acids long. V was clipped by 3 bases and J by 0 bases; unmatched bases: 5. The germline V gene has CDR1 SNHLY and CDR2 FYNNEI. The chain's CDR3 is CASSEDRLSSYNSPLHF. CDR3 in DNA: TGTGCCAGCAGTGAGGACAGGCTGAGCTCCTATAATTCACCCCTCCACTTT.

The chain recombines TRBV2 with TRBJ1-5; TRBD1 might be the D (5 bases). CDR3 length equals 15 residues. Deletions cut 4 bases from V and 2 bases from J, with 12 bases between. Germline-derived CDR1 and CDR2 are SNHLY and FYNNEI. CDR3 bases: TGTGCCAGCAGTGGGGAGGGGAAGGGCAATCAGCCCCAGCATTTT. Amino acids: CASSGEGKGNQPQHF.

The rearrangement uses TRBV6-5 and TRBJ2-7, with D perhaps TRBD2 (6 bases). Trimming removed 6 bases at V and 2 bases at J, with 17 bases between. Germline CDR1 is MNHEY and CDR2 is SVGAGI. The CDR3 has 15 amino acids. CDR3 nucleotides: TGTGCCAGCAGCACATCAGGCGGGAAACCCTACGAGCAGTACTTC. Its translation is CASSTSGGKPYEQYF.

The chain is built from TRBV2 and TRBJ1-5, with D hard to call. The V gene lost 6 bases and the J gene lost 9 bases, with 12 bases spanning the gap. The CDR3 has 12 amino acids. Germline CDR1 reads SNHLY; CDR2 reads FYNNEI. The CDR3, as DNA: TGTGCCAGCAGCCCTCTCGCGCCGCCCCAGCATTTT. This sequence encodes CASSPLAPPQHF.

This chain uses TRBV7-3 with TRBJ1-6; TRBD1 agrees at 8 bases. CDR1 and CDR2 (germline): SGHTA, FQGTGA. The CDR3 length is 15 residues. The V gene end was trimmed by 3 bases and the J gene end by 8 bases; junction bases not matched to a gene: 6. This CDR3 reads CASSLGTGGYSPLHF. The CDR3 nucleotides read TGTGCCAGCAGCTTGGGCACAGGGGGGTATTCACCCCTCCACTTT.

The chain carries TRBV25-1 and TRBJ2-5; D uncertain. Germline CDR1 and CDR2: MGHDK and SYGVNS. The CDR3 consists of 14 residues. V lost 4 bases and J lost 7, with 16 bases in between. CDR3 residues: CASSGSSSPRTQYF. Here the CDR3 DNA reads TGTGCCAGCAGTGGCTCTAGTTCTCCCAGGACCCAGTACTTC. Combining the CDR3 with reference TRBV25-1 and TRBJ2-5 gives the whole variable domain EADIYQTPRYLVIGTGKKITLECSQTMGHDKMYWYQQDPGMELHLIHYSYGVNSTEKGDLSSESTVSRIRTEHFPLTLESARPSHTSQYLCASSGSSSPRTQYFGPGTRLLVL.

The chain links TRBV4-1 to TRBJ1-5, with D perhaps matching TRBD1 (5 bases). Looked up from germline, CDR1 is MGHRA and CDR2 is YSYEKL. This CDR3 spans 15 amino acids. V was trimmed by 5 bases and J by 5 bases, leaving 16 bases between them. Written as DNA, the CDR3 is TGCGCCAGCAGCTTGCGACAGATTACTGATCAGCCCCAGCATTTT. This encodes CASSLRQITDQPQHF.

CDR3 nucleotides: TGCGCCAGCAGCCAAGACTTAAGACTTGTAGCCAAAAACATTCAGTACTTC. Residues: CASSQDLRLVAKNIQYF. V is TRBV4-3 and J is TRBJ2-4; the D is unclear. This CDR3 has 17 residues. Trimming took off 0 bases at V and 0 bases at J, with 12 bases between the two ends. Germline CDR1 is LGHNA and CDR2 is YSLEER.

The chain carries TRBV6-4 and TRBJ2-1; D perhaps matches TRBD1 (5 bases). The V end was cut by 2 bases, the J end by 8 bases, with 10 bases between. This CDR3 has 13 residues. In germline, CDR1 is MRHNA, CDR2 SNTAGT. The CDR3 region is CASSDTGAHEQFF. The DNA of the CDR3 is TGTGCCAGCAGTGACACAGGAGCCCATGAGCAGTTCTTC.

This sequence joins TRBV28 and TRBJ2-2, with TRBD1 as a possible D gene (6 bases). Per the germline V gene, CDR1 is MDHEN and CDR2 is SYDVKM. V dropped 4 bases and J dropped 0 bases, with 12 bases sitting between them. The CDR3 length is 16 residues. Here the CDR3 reads CASSSPGHSNTGELFF. The CDR3 nucleotides are TGTGCCAGCAGTTCGCCGGGACATTCGAACACCGGGGAGCTGTTTTTT.

The chain links TRBV7-9 to TRBJ2-4; no definite D call. Germline loops: CDR1 SEHNR, CDR2 FQNEAQ (reference sequence). The CDR3 consists of 13 residues. Trimming removed 2 bases at V and 16 bases at J, with 18 bases between. The CDR3 loop reads CASSLLEAPSNYF. The CDR3 region has the DNA TGTGCCAGCAGCTTACTAGAGGCCCCATCGAACTACTTC.

The rearrangement links TRBV29-1 to TRBJ2-5; TRBD2 aligns across 13 bases. Germline-derived CDR1 and CDR2 are SQVTM and ANQGSEA. The ends lost 4 bases at V and 2 bases at J; junction bases unmatched: 1. This CDR3 has 14 residues. The CDR3 spells CSVAGLAGQETQYF. The CDR3, as DNA: TGCAGCGTTGCGGGACTAGCGGGGCAAGAGACCCAGTACTTC.

V and J are TRBV5-4 and TRBJ1-1; D is ambiguous. The ends were cut back, 0 bases at V and 1 base at J, with 4 bases in the middle. Germline CDR1 and CDR2: SGHNT and YYREEE (reference sequence). The CDR3 is made up of 13 amino acids. CDR3 protein: CASSLGRNTEAFF. The CDR3 DNA reads as TGTGCCAGCAGCTTGGGGAGGAACACTGAAGCTTTCTTT.

Here the CDR3 DNA reads TGTGCCAGCAGTTTCCTTCCCGGGACAGGGATCGAGCAGTACTTC. This codes for CASSFLPGTGIEQYF. The V and J genes are TRBV27 and TRBJ2-7, with 9 bases that match TRBD1. The CDR3 totals 15 residues. Germline V lookup: CDR1 MNHEY, CDR2 SMNVEV (reference sequence). The J segment lost 6 bases and the V segment lost 3 bases, leaving 9 bases of the junction unmatched.